This T cell receptor (beta chain) emerged from a study of cytomegalovirus exposure and HLA in healthy donors. Germline loops: CDR1 SQVTM, CDR2 ANQGSEA. This CDR3 is built from 15 residues. Trimming removed 7 bases from V and 4 bases from J; junction bases left unmatched: 10. The study ran its PCR with 60 Vbeta and 13 Jbeta primers. Sequencing used immunoSEQ multiplex PCR; TCRdb keeps in-frame clones, though not all of them. The table shows about 130,000 clones, with around three quarters occurring only once. The TCR comes from a woman aged 45-65 years in good health and CMV-seronegative. The chain recombines TRBV29-1 with TRBJ2-1; 10 positions match TRBD2. Sequenced: PBMCs. The chain's CDR3 is CSGALLAGRYNEQFF. CDR3 in DNA: TGCAGCGGAGCTCTACTAGCGGGACGGTACAATGAGCAGTTCTTC.